This T cell receptor beta chain was obtained from a study of T cells in localized non-small cell lung cancer. The study, taken as a whole, reports: With higher T cell density in blood came longer overall survival. Measurement of T cell clonality placed uninvolved adjacent lung highest, above the level in tumor.

Details on this clone: Its cognate antigen is unknown.

The CDR3 runs to 16 residues. Trimming cost V 3 bases and J 7 bases; bases outside gene matches: 8. Germline assignment: CDR1 LNHDA and CDR2 SQIVND (reference sequence). Generated by immunoSEQ multiplex PCR, the TCRdb table keeps only in-frame clones and is missing some. The sample comprises approximately 10,000 clones, roughly 90% of which are singletons, and 12% to 15% rests with the top ten. The sequences come from peripheral blood, collected before any cancer treatment. V gene TRBV19 combines with J gene TRBJ2-1; 11 nucleotides line up with TRBD2. The receptor's source is a male donor at least 60 years old with stage III lung adenocarcinoma. The CDR3 coding sequence is TGTGCCAGTAGTATCCTAGCGGGAGGTGGGCGGAATGAGCAGTTCTTC. This translates into CASSILAGGGRNEQFF. Combining the CDR3 with reference TRBV19 and TRBJ2-1 gives the whole variable domain DGGITQSPKYLFRKEGQNVTLSCEQNLNHDAMYWYRQDPGQGLRLIYYSQIVNDFQKGDIAEGYSVSREKKESFPLTVTSAQKNPTAFYLCASSILAGGGRNEQFFGPGTRLTVL.